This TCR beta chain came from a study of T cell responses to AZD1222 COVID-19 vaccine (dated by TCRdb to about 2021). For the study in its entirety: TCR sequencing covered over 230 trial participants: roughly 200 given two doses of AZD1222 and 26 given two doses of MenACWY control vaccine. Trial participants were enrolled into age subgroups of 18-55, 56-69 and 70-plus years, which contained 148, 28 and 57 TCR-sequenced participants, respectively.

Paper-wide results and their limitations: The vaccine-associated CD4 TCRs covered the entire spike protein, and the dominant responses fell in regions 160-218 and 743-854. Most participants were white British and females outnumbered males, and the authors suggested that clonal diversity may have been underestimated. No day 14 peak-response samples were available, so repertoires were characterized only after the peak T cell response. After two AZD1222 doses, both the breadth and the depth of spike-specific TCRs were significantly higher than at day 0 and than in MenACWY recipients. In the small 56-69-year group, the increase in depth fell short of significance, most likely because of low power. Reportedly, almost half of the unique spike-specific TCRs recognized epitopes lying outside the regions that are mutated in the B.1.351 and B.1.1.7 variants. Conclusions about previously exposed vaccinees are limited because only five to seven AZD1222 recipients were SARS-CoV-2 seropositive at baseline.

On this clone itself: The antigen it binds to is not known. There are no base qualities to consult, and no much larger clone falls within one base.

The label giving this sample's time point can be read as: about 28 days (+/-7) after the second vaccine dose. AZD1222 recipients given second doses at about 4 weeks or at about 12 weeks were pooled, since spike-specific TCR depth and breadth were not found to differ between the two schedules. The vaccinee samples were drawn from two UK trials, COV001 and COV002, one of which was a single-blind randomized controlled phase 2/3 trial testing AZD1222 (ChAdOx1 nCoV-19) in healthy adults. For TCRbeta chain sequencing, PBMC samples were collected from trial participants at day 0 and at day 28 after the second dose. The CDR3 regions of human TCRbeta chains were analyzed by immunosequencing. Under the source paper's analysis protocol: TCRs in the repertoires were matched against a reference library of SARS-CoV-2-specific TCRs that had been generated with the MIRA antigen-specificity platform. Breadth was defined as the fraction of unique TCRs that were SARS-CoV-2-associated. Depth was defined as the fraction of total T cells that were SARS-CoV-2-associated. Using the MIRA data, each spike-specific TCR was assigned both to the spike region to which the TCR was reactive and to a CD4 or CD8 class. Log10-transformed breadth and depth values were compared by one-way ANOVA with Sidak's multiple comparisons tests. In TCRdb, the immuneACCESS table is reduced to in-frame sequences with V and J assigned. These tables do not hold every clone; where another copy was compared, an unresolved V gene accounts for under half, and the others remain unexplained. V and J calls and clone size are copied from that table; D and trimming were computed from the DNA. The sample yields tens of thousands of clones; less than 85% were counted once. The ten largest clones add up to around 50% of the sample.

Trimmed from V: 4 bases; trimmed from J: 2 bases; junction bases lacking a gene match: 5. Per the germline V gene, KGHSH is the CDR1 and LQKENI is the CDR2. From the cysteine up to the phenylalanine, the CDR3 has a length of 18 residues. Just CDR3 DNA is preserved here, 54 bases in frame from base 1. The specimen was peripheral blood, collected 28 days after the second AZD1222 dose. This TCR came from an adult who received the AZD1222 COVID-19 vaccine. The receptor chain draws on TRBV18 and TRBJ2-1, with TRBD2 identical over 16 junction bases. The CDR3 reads CASSRGTSGGAAYNEQFF. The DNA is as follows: TGTGCCAGCTCACGCGGGACTAGCGGGGGGGCCGCCTACAATGAGCAGTTCTTC.